This T cell receptor beta chain was recovered during a study of response to subunit inactivated influenza vaccine (dated by TCRdb to between 2017 and 2018). Some background on the complete study: To follow how T cells responded to a trivalent subunit inactivated influenza vaccine, the researchers relied on deep quantitative profiling of the T cell receptor repertoire.

This clonotype has a count of ten or more. The antigen this receptor binds is unknown. No much larger clonotype is one base removed from it; base qualities were not supplied. The study at large found these results: The authors suggested that each seasonal influenza vaccination may recruit only a limited number of new T cells.

From the germline V gene, CDR1 is SQVTM and CDR2 is ANQGSEA. Trimmed from V: 6 bases; trimmed from J: 0 bases; junction bases lacking a gene match: 11. The cysteine opens and the phenylalanine closes a CDR3 of 15 amino acids. Only CDR3 DNA remains: 45 bases, in frame from the first base. Library creation used RT-PCR. Sequenced on an Illumina HiSeq 2500. TCRdb applied fastp at Q25 and MiXCR to the public reads, then kept only in-frame beta chains. When rows share a CDR3 protein, they turn into one entry using the most common DNA and genes. This sample lists more than 400,000 distinct CDR3 sequences; roughly 7.9% were detected once. The top ten constitute less than 15% of the sample.

The sequence links TRBV29-1 to TRBJ2-7, and TRBD2 aligns with 7 junction nucleotides. This clonotype was sampled from a man aged 50-75 years who received an inactivated influenza vaccine. Donor details come from another sample of the same person, matched by shared clones. Sample: PBMCs from blood, taken about 23 months after vaccination. CDR3 protein: CSVKGDYRSSYEQYF. The bases read TGCAGCGTCAAAGGGGACTACCGGAGCTCCTACGAGCAGTACTTC.